Listed below are T cell receptor beta chains from one sample, sequenced in a study of blood T cell repertoires in COVID-19. The repertoire was sequenced with immunoSEQ multiplex PCR; TCRdb's copy has only in-frame clones and lacks some. In the table there are some 57,000 clones, more than 90% of which are singletons. Material: peripheral blood. These receptors were obtained from a human donor in a cohort sampled during active COVID-19. Each CDR3 is given with its conserved first and last residue. Each record gives: V gene, CDR3 length, D gene, CDR3 protein. A D gene is named only where the DNA matches it firmly.

>TRBV5-1|16|NA
CASSLEGGGHSYEQYF
>TRBV6-5|13|TRBD2
CASRLAGLYEQYF
>TRBV7-2|17|TRBD2
CASSIPSSGRWSHEQYF
>TRBV7-9|16|NA
CASSLGNRFSGNTIYF
>TRBV4-1|15|TRBD1
CASSHQDRGNQPQHF
>TRBV6-5|14|NA
CASTWDSDYNEQFF
>TRBV28|15|NA
CASSSIHGGREKLFF
>TRBV7-9|14|NA
CASTLSAAGGELFF
>TRBV12-3/TRBV12-4|13|TRBD2
CASNYGLAGSQFF
>TRBV6-1|16|NA
CASSGDGRGGKNIQYF
>TRBV7-3|13|NA
CASSLSDTGELFF
>TRBV2|17|TRBD2
CASSPLVAGDLQETQYF
>TRBV5-8|16|TRBD2
CASSYHSGINTGELFF
>TRBV27|14|NA
CASSFSSAWTEQYF
>TRBV19|15|TRBD1
CASSIEGQGGETQYF
>TRBV5-1|15|TRBD2
CASSPGGGRTDTQYF
>TRBV7-2|14|TRBD1
CASSLGQVIGGYTF